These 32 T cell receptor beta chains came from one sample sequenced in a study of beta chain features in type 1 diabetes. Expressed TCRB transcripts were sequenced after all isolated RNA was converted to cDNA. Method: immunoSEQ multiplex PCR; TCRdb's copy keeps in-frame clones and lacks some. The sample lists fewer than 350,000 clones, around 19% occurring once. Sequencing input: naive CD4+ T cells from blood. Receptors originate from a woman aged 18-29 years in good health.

The CDR3 spells CASSIGNQPQHF. CDR3 in DNA: TGTGCCAGTAGTATCGGGAATCAGCCCCAGCATTTT. The chain uses TRBV19 and TRBJ1-5, with D unresolved. The V gene lost 3 bases and the J gene lost 4 bases, with 4 bases spanning the gap. The CDR3 has 12 residues. Germline lookup yields CDR1 LNHDA and CDR2 SQIVND (reference sequence).

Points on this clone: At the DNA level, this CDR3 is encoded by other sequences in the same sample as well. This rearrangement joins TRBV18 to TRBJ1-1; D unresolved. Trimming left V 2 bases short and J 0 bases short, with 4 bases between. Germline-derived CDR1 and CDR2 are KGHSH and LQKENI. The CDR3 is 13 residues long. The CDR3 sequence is CASSPGLNTEAFF. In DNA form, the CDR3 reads TGTGCCAGCTCACCAGGCCTGAACACTGAAGCTTTCTTT.

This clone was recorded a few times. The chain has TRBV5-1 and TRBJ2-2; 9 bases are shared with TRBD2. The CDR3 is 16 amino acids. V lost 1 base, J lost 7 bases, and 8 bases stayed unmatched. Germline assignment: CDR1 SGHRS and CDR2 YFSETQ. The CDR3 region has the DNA TGCGCCAGCAGCTTGATGTCTAGCGGGGTACACGGGGAGCTGTTTTTT. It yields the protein CASSLMSSGVHGELFF.

CDR3 sequence reads: CASSVSGGSDTQYF. The CDR3 DNA follows: TGTGCCAGCAGCGTTTCAGGGGGCTCGGATACGCAGTATTTT. The rearrangement links TRBV7-3 to TRBJ2-3, with 8 bases identical to TRBD1. CDR1 and CDR2 from the germline V gene are SGHTA and FQGTGA. CDR3 size: 14 residues. Trimming cost V 5 bases and J 6 bases; bases outside gene matches: 7.

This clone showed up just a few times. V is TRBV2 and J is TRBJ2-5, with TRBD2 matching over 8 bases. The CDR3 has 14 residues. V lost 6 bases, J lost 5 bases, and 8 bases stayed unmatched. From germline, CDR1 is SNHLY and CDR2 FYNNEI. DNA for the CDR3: TGTGCCAGCAGCGGCGGGGGGCGGGCGGAGACCCAGTACTTC. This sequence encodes CASSGGGRAETQYF.

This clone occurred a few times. Here the CDR3 reads CAISDSYSGNTIYF. CDR3 coding DNA: TGTGCCATCAGTGACAGTTACTCTGGAAACACCATATATTTT. The chain employs TRBV10-3 and TRBJ1-3; D gene ambiguous. Germline CDR1 and CDR2: ENHRY and SYGVKD. This CDR3 has 14 residues. V lost 3 bases, J lost 0 bases, and 6 bases lay in between.

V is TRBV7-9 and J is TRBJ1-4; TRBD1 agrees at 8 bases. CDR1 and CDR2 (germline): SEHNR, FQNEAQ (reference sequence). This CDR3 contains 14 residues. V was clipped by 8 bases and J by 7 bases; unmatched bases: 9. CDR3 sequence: CASSQGASGEKLFF. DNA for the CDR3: TGTGCCAGCTCCCAGGGGGCGTCAGGTGAAAAACTGTTTTTT. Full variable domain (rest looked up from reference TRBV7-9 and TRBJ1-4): DTGVSQNPRHKITKRGQNVTFRCDPISEHNRLYWYRQTLGQGPEFLTYFQNEAQLEKSRLLSDRFSAERPKGSFSTLEIQRTEQGDSAMYLCASSQGASGEKLFFGSGTQLSVL.

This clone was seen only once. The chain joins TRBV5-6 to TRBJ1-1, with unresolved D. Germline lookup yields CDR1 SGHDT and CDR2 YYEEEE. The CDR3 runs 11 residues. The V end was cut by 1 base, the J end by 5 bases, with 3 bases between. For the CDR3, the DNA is TGTGCCAGCAGCTTGCAAACTGAAGCTTTCTTT. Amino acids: CASSLQTEAFF.

This CDR3 is CASSFEPGGYNEQFF. The CDR3 nucleotides read TGTGCCAGCAGCTTCGAACCAGGCGGGTACAATGAGCAGTTCTTC. The rearrangement uses TRBV7-2 and TRBJ2-1; a weak D match, TRBD2 (5 bases). V lost 3 bases and J 4 bases, leaving 13 bases between the germline ends. Looked up from germline, CDR1 is SGHTA and CDR2 is FQGNSA. CDR3 length: 15 amino acids.

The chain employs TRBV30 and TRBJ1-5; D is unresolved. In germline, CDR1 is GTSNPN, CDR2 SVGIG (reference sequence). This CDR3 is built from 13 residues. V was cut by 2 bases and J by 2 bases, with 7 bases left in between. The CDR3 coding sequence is TGTGCCTGGAGTCTCTCTGGCAATCAGCCCCAGCATTTT. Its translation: CAWSLSGNQPQHF.

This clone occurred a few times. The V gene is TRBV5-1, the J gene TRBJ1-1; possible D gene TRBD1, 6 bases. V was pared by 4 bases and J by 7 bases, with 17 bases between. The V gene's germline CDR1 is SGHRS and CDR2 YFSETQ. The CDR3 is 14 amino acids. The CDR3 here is CASSQIQGGGEAFF. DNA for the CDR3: TGCGCCAGCAGCCAAATACAGGGTGGCGGTGAAGCTTTCTTT.

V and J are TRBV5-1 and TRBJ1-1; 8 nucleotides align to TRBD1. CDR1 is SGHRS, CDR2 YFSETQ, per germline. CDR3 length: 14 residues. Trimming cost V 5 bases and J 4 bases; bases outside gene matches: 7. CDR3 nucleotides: TGCGCCAGCAGGGACGGACAGGGAGGCACTGAAGCTTTCTTT. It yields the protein CASRDGQGGTEAFF.

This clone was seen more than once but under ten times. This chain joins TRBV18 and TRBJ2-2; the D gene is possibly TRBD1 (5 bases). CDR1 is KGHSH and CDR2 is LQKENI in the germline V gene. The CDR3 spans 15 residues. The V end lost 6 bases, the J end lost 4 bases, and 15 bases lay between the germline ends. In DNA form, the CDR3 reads TGTGCCAGCTCGAAGGGGCAGGGCGGCACCGGGGAGCTGTTTTTT. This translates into CASSKGQGGTGELFF.

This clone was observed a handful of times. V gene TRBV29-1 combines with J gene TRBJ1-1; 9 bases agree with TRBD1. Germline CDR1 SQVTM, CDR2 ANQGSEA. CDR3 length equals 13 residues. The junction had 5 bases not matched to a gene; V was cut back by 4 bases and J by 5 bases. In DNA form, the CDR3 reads TGCAGCGTTGCGACAGGGGGGAAGACTGAAGCTTTCTTT. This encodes CSVATGGKTEAFF.

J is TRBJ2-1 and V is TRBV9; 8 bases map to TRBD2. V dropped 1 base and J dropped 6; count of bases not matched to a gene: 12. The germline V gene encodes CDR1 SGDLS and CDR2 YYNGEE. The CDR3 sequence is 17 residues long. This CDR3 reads CASSVTGGSGVVNEQFF. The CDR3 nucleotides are TGTGCCAGCAGCGTAACAGGAGGTAGCGGGGTTGTCAATGAGCAGTTCTTC.

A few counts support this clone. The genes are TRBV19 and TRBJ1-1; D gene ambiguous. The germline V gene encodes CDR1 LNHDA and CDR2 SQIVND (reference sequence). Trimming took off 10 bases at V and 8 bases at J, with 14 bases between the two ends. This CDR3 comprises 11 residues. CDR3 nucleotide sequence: TGTGCCACTCGAGTCGCCACGGAAGCTTTCTTT. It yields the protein CATRVATEAFF.

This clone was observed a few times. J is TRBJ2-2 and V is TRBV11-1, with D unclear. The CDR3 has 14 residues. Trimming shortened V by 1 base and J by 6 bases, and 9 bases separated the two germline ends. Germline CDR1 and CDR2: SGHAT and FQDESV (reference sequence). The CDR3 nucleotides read TGTGCCAGCAGCTTAGTTGAGTGGTCCGGGGAGCTGTTTTTT. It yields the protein CASSLVEWSGELFF. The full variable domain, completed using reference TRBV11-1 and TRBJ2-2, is EAEVAQSPRYKITEKSQAVAFWCDPISGHATLYWYRQILGQGPELLVQFQDESVVDDSQLPKDRFSAERLKGVDSTLKIQPAELGDSAMYLCASSLVEWSGELFFGEGSRLTVL.

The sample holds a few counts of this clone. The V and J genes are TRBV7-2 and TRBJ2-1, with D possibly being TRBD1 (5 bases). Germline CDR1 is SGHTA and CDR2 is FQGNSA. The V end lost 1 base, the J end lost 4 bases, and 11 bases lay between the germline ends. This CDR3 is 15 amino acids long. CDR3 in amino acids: CASSLVGADYNEQFF. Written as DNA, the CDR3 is TGTGCCAGCAGCTTAGTAGGGGCAGATTACAATGAGCAGTTCTTC.

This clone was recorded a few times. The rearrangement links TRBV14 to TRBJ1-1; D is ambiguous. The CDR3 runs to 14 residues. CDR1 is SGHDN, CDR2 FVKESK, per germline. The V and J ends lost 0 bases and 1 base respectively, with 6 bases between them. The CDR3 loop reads CASSQDWPNTEAFF. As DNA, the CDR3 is TGTGCCAGCAGCCAAGATTGGCCGAACACTGAAGCTTTCTTT.

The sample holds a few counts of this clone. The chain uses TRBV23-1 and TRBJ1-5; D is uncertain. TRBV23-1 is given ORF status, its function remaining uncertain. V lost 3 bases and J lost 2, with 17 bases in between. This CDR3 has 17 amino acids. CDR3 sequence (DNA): TGCGCCAGCAGTCAGCGAGTGGTAAGGGAGGGCAATCAGCCCCAGCATTTT. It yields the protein CASSQRVVREGNQPQHF.

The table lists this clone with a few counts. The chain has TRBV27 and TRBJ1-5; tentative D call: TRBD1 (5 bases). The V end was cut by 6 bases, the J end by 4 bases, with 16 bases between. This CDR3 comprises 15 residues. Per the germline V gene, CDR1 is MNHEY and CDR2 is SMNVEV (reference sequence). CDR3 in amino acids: CASSLGGSLNQPQHF. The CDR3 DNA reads TGTGCCAGCAGCCTCGGGGGTAGCCTAAATCAGCCCCAGCATTTT.

Here the CDR3 DNA reads TGTGCCAGCAGCTTACTCGGGGGGGACTACAATGAGCAGTTCTTC. Translation: CASSLLGGDYNEQFF. J is TRBJ2-1 and V is TRBV7-2; 8 bases line up with TRBD2. The CDR3 runs 15 residues. Trimming at V came to 2 bases and at J to 3 bases, leaving 3 bases not matched to a gene. Germline loops: CDR1 SGHTA, CDR2 FQGNSA.

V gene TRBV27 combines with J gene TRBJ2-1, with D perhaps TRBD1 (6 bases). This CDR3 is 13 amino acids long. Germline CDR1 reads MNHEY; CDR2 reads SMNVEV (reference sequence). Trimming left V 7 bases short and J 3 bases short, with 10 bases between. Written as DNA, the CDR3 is TGTGCCAGCACCACGACAGGCTACAATGAGCAGTTCTTC. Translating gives CASTTTGYNEQFF.

In DNA form, the CDR3 reads TGTGCCAGCTCACCAAATGGCATTGATGGCTACACCTTC. This sequence encodes CASSPNGIDGYTF. V gene TRBV18 combines with J gene TRBJ1-2; D is uncertain. CDR1 KGHSH and CDR2 LQKENI come from the germline V gene. Trimming cost V 2 bases and J 6 bases, with 10 bases left between them. CDR3 length: 13 residues.

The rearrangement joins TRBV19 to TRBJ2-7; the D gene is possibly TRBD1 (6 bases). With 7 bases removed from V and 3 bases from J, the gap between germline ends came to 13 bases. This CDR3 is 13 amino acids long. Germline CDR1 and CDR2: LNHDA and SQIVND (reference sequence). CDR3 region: CASMGHGLYEQYF. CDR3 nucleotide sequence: TGTGCCAGTATGGGACATGGACTCTACGAGCAGTACTTC.

The chain's CDR3 is CAWGHGPPTDTQYF. CDR3 in DNA: TGTGCCTGGGGACACGGGCCTCCCACAGATACGCAGTATTTT. V and J are TRBV30 and TRBJ2-3; D may be TRBD1 (5 bases). The CDR3 loop spans 14 amino acids. The V end was cut by 5 bases, the J end by 2 bases, with 14 bases between. Germline V gives CDR1 GTSNPN, CDR2 SVGIG (reference sequence). The whole variable domain, filled in from reference TRBV30 and TRBJ2-3, reads SQTIHQWPATLVQPVGSPLSLECTVEGTSNPNLYWYRQAAGRGLQLLFYSVGIGQISSEVPQNLSASRPQDRQFILSSKKLLLSDSGFYLCAWGHGPPTDTQYFGPGTRLTVL.

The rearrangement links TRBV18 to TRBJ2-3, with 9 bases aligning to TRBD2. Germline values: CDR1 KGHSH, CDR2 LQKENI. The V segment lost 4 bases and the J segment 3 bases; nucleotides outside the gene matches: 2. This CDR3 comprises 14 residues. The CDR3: CASSQGLATDTQYF. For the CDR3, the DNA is TGTGCCAGCTCACAAGGACTAGCGACAGATACGCAGTATTTT.

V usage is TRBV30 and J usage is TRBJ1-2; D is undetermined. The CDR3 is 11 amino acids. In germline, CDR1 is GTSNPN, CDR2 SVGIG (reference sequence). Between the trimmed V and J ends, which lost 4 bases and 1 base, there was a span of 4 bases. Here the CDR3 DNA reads TGTGCCTGGACCAGTAACTATGGCTACACCTTC. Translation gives CAWTSNYGYTF.

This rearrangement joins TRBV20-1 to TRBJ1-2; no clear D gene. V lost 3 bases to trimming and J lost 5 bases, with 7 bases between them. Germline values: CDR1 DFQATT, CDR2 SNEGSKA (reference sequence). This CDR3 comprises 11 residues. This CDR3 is CSASSGYGYTF. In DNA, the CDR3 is TGCAGTGCTAGTTCCGGGTATGGCTACACCTTC.

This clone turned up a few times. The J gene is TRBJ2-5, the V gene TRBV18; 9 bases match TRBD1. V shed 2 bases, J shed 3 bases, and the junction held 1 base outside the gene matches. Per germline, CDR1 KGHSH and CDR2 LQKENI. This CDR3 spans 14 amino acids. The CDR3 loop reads CASSPRDREETQYF. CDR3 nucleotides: TGTGCCAGCTCACCAAGGGACAGGGAAGAGACCCAGTACTTC. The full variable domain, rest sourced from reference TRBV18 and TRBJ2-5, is NAGVMQNPRHLVRRRGQEARLRCSPMKGHSHVYWYRQLPEEGLKFMVYLQKENIIDESGMPKERFSAEFPKEGPSILRIQQVVRGDSAAYFCASSPRDREETQYFGPGTRLLVL.

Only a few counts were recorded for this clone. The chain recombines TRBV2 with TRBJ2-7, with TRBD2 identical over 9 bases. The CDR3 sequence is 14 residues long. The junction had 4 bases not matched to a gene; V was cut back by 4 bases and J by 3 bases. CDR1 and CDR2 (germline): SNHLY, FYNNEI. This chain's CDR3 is CASSATSGGYEQYF. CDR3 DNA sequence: TGTGCCAGCAGTGCGACTAGCGGCGGCTACGAGCAGTACTTC. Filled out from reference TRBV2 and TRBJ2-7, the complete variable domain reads EPEVTQTPSHQVTQMGQEVILRCVPISNHLYFYWYRQILGQKVEFLVSFYNNEISEKSEIFDDQFSVERPDGSNFTLKIRSTKLEDSAMYFCASSATSGGYEQYFGPGTRLTVT.

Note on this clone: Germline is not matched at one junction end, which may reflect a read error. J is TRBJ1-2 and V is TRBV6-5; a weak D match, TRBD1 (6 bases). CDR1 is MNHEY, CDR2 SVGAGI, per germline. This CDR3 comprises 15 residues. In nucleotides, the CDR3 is TGTGCCAGCAGCTACTCGAATCAAAGGGACACAGACTACACCTTC. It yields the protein CASSYSNQRDTDYTF.